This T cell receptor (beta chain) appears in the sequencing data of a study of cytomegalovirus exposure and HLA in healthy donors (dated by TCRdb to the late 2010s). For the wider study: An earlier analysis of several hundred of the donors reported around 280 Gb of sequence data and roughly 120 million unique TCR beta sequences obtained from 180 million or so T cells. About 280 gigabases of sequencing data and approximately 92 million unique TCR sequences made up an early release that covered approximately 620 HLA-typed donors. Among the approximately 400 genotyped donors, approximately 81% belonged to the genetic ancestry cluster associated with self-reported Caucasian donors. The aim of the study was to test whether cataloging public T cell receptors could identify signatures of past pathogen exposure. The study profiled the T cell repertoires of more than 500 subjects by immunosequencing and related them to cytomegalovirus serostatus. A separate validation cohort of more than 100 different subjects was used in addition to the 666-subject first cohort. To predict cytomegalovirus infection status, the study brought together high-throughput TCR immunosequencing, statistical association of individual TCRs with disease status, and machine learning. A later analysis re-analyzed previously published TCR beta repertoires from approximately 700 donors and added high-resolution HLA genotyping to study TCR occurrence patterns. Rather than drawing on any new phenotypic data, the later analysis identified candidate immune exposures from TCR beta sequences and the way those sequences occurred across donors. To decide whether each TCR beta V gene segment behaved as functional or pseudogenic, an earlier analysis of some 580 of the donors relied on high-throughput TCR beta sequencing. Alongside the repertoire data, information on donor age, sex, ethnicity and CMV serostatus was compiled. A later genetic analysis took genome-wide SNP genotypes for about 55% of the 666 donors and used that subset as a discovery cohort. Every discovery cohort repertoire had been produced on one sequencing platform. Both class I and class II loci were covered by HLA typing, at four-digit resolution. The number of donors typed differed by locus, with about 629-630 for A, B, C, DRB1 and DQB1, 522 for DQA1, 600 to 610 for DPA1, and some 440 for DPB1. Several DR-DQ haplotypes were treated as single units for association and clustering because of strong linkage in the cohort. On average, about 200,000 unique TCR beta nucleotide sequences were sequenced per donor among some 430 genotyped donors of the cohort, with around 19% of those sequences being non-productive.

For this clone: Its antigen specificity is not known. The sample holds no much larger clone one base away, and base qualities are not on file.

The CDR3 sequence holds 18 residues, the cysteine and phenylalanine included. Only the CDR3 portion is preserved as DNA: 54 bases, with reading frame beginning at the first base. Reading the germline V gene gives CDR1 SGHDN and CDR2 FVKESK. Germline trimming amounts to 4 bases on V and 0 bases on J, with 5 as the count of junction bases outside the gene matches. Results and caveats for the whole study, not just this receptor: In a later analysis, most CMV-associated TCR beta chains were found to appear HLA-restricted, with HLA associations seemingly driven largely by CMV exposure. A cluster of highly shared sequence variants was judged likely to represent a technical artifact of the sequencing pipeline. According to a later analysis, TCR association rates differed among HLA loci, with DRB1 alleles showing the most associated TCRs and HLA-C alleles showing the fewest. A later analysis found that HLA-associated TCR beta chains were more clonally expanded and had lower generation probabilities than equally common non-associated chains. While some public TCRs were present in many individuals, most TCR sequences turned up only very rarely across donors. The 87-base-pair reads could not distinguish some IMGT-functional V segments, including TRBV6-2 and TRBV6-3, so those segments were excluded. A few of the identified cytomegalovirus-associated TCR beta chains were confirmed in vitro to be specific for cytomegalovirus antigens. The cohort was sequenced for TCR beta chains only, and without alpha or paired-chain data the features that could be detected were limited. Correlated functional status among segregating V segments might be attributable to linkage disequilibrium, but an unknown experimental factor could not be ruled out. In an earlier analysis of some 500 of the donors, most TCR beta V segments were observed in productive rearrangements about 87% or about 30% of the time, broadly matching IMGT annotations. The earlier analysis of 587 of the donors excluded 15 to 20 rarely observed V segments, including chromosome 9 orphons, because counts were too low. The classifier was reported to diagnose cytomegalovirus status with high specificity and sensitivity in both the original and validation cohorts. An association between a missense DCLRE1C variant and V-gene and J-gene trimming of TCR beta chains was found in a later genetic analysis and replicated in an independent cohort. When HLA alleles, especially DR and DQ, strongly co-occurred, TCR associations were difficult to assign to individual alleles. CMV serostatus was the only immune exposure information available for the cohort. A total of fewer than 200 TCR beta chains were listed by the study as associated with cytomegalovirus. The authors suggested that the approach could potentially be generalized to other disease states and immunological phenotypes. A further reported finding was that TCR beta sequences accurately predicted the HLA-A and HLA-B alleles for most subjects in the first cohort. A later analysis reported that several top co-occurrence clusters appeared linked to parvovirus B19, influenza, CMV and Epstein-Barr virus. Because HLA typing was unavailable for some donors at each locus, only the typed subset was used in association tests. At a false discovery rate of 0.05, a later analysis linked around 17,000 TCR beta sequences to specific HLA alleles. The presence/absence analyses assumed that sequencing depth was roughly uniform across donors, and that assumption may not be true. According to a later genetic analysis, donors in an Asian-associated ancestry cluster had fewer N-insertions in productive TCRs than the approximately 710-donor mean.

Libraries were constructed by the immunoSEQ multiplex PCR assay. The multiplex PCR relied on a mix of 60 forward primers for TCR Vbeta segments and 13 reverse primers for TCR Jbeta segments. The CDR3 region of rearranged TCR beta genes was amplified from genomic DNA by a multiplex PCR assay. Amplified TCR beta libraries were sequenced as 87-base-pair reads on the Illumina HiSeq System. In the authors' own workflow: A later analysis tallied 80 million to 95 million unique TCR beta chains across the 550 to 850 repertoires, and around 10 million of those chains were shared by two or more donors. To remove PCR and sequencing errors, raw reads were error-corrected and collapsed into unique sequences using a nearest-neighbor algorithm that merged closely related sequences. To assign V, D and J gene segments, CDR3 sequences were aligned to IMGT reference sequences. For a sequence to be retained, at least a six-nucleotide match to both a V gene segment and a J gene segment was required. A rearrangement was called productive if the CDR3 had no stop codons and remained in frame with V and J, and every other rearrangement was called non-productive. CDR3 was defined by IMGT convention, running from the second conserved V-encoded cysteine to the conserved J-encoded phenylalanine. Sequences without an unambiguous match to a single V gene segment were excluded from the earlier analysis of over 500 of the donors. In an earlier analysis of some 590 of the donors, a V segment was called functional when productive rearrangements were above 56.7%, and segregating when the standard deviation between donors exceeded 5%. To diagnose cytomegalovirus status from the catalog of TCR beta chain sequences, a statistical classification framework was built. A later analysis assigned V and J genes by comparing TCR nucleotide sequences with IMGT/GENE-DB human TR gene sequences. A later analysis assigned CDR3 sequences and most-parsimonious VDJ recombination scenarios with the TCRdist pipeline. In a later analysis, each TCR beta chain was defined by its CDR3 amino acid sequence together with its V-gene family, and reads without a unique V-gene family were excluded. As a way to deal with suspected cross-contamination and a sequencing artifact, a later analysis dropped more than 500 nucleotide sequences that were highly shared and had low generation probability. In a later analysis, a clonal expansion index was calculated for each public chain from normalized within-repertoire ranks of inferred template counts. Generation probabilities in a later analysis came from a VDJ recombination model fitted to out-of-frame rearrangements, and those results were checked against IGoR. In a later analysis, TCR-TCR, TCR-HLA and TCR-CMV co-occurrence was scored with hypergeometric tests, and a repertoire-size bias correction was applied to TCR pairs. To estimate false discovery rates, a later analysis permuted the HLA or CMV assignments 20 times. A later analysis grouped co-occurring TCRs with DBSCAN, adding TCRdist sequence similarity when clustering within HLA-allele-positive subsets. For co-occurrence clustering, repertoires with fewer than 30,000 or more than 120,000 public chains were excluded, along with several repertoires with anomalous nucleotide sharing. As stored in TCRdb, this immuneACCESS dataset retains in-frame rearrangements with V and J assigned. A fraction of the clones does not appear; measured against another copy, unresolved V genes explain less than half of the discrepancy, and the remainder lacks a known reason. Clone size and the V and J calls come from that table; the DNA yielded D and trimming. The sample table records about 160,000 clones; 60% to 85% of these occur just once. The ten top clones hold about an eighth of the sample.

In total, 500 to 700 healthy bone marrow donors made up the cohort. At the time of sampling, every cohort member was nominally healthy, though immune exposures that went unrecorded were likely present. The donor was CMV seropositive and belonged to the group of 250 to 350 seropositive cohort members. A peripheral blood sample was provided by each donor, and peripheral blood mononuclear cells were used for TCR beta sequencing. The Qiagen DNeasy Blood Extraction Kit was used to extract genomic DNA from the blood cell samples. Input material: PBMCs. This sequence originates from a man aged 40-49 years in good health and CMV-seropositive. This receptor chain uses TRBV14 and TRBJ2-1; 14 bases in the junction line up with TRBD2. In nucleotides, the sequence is TGTGCCAGCAGCCCTTTGGGACTAGCGGGAGTCTCCTACAATGAGCAGTTCTTC. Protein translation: CASSPLGLAGVSYNEQFF.